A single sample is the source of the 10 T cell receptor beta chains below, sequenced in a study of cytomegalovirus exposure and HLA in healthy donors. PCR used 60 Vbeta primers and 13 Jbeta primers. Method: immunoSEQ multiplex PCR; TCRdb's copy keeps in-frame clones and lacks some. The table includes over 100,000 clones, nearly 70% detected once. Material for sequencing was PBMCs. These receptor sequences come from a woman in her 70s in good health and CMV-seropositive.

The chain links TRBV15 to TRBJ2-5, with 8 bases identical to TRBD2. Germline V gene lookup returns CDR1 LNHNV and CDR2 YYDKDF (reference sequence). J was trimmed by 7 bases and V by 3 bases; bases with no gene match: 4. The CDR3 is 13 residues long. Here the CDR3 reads CATSSGGEGTQYF. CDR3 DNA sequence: TGTGCCACCAGCAGCGGGGGGGAGGGGACCCAGTACTTC.

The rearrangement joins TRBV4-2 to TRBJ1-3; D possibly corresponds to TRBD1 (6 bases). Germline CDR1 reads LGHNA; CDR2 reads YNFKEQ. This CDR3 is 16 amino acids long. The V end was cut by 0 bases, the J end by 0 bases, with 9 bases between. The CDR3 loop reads CASSQERTVSGNTIYF. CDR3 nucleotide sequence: TGTGCCAGCAGCCAAGAGAGGACAGTCTCTGGAAACACCATATATTTT.

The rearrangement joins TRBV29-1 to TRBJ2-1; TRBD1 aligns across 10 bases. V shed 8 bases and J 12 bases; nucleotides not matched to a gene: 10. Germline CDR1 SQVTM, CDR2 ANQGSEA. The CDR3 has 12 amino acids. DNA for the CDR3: TGCAGCATGTTTTACCGGGACAGGGGGCAGTTCTTC. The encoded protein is CSMFYRDRGQFF.

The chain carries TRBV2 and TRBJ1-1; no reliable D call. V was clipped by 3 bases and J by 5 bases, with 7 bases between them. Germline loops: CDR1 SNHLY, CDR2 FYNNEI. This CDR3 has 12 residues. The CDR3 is CASSEGGTEAFF. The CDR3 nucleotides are TGTGCCAGCAGTGAGGGCGGGACTGAAGCTTTCTTT.

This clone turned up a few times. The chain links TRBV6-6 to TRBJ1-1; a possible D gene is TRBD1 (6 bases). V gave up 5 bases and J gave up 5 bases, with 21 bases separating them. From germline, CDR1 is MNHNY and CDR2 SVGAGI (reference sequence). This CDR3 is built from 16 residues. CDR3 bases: TGTGCCAGCAGTCTCGAAGGGGGATACCCGAGTACTGAAGCTTTCTTT. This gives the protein CASSLEGGYPSTEAFF.

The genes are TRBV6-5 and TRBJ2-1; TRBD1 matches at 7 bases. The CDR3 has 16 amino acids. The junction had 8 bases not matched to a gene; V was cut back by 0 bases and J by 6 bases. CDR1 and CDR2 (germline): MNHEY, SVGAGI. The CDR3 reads CASSYSGAGGSNEQFF. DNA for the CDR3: TGTGCCAGCAGTTACTCGGGGGCAGGGGGTTCCAATGAGCAGTTCTTC.

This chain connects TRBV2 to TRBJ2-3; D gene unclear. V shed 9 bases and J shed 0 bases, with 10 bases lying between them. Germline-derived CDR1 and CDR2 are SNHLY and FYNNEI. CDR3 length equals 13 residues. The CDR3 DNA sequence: TGTGCCAGAGCACCCTCTAGCACAGATACGCAGTATTTT. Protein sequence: CARAPSSTDTQYF. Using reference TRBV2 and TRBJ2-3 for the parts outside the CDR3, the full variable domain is EPEVTQTPSHQVTQMGQEVILRCVPISNHLYFYWYRQILGQKVEFLVSFYNNEISEKSEIFDDQFSVERPDGSNFTLKIRSTKLEDSAMYFCARAPSSTDTQYFGPGTRLTVL.

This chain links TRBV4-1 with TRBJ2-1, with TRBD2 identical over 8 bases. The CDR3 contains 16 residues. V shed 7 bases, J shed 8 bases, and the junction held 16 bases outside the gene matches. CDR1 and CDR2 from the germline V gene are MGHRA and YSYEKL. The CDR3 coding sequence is TGCGCCAGCAAAAGTGATCCTTCCGGGGGGGCATATGAGCAGTTCTTC. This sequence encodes CASKSDPSGGAYEQFF.

CDR3 in amino acids: CASSSGQTYEQYF. The CDR3 nucleotides read TGTGCCAGCTCATCGGGACAGACCTACGAGCAGTACTTC. The V and J genes are TRBV18 and TRBJ2-7, with 7 bases that match TRBD1. Germline loops: CDR1 KGHSH, CDR2 LQKENI. Trimming took 5 bases from V and 2 from J; bases not matched to a gene: 3. CDR3 length: 13 amino acids. Drawing the rest from reference TRBV18 and TRBJ2-7, the complete variable domain is NAGVMQNPRHLVRRRGQEARLRCSPMKGHSHVYWYRQLPEEGLKFMVYLQKENIIDESGMPKERFSAEFPKEGPSILRIQQVVRGDSAAYFCASSSGQTYEQYFGPGTRLTVT.

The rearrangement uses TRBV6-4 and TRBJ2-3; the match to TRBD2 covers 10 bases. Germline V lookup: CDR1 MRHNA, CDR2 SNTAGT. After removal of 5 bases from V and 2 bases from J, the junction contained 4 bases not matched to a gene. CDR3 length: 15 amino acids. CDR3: CASSRTSGVTDTQYF. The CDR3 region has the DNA TGTGCCAGCAGTAGGACTAGCGGAGTCACAGATACGCAGTATTTT.